The rows below give T cell receptor beta chains drawn from one sample of a study of blood T cell repertoires in COVID-19. The assay was immunoSEQ multiplex PCR, and TCRdb's table has in-frame clones only and misses some. This table has more than 150,000 clones, roughly 79% appearing once. Sequencing was carried out using peripheral blood. The source is a woman older than 75 with COVID-19, enrolled during active disease. CDR3s include the opening cysteine and the closing phenylalanine or tryptophan. The order of the fields is clone size, V gene, J gene, D gene, CDR3 DNA, CDR3 protein. D genes are given only for firm matches. The listing skips clone size in some rows; elsewhere it reads once, few, many or a size class.

-,TRBV6-5,TRBJ1-4,-,TGTGCCAGCAGCCTGAATGGGGGCACTAATGAAAAACTGTTTTTT,CASSLNGGTNEKLFF
-,TRBV2,TRBJ1-2,TRBD1,TGTGCCAGCATTGAGACAGGGGGGTTTCATGGCTACACCTTC,CASIETGGFHGYTF
-,TRBV24-1,TRBJ1-2,-,TGTGCCACCAGTGCAACGGGTAACTATGGCTACACCTTC,CATSATGNYGYTF
-,TRBV5-1,TRBJ2-2,TRBD2,TGCGCCAGCAGCTGGGGACTAGCCTCGAGCCAAGAGCTGTTTTTT,CASSWGLASSQELFF
-,TRBV5-4,TRBJ1-4,-,TGTGCCAGCAGCTTAGAGCGTGGTGAAAAACTGTTTTTT,CASSLERGEKLFF
-,TRBV7-8,TRBJ2-7,-,TGTGCCAGCAGCTTAGGACCTCGGGCTAGCGACTACGAGCAGTACTTC,CASSLGPRASDYEQYF
-,TRBV24-1,TRBJ2-2,-,TGTGCCACCCGCCCCGGGTCGAACACCGGGGAGCTGTTTTTT,CATRPGSNTGELFF
-,TRBV6-5,TRBJ2-4,-,TGTGCCAGCAGACCTATACCGACAGCTGGCATTCAGTACTTC,CASRPIPTAGIQYF
-,TRBV5-4,TRBJ2-7,TRBD2,TGTGCCAGCAGCGCCGGGACTAGCCTCTACGAGCAGTACTTC,CASSAGTSLYEQYF
-,TRBV5-4,TRBJ1-2,TRBD1,TGTGCCAGCAGCTTGGGCGAAGGGGGCGGTGGCTACACCTTC,CASSLGEGGGGYTF
-,TRBV19,TRBJ1-6,-,TGTGCCACCCGCCGAAGAGATAATTCACCCCTCCACTTT,CATRRRDNSPLHF
-,TRBV19,TRBJ1-1,-,TGTGCCAGTAATCCCGGGACACCGAACACTGAAGCTTTCTTT,CASNPGTPNTEAFF
-,TRBV5-1,TRBJ2-1,-,TGCGCCAGCAGCTCTTCCCTAGCGATAGAGGTAAATGAGCAGTTCTTC,CASSSSLAIEVNEQFF
-,TRBV5-4,TRBJ1-4,TRBD1,TGTGCCAGCAGCTCTCAGGGGGCCAGTGAAAAACTGTTTTTT,CASSSQGASEKLFF
-,TRBV12-3/TRBV12-4,TRBJ2-3,TRBD2,TGTGCCAGCAGTTTTAGCGGGGCAAATACGCAGTATTTT,CASSFSGANTQYF
-,TRBV7-2,TRBJ1-6,TRBD1,TGTGCCAGCAGCCCGACAGGGAATTCGTCACCCCTCCACTTT,CASSPTGNSSPLHF
-,TRBV6-5,TRBJ1-5,-,TGTGCCGAGGGAATTAGCAATCAGCCCCAGCATTTT,CAEGISNQPQHF
-,TRBV29-1,TRBJ2-3,-,TGCAGCGTTGAAGAGGGCAGCGGACCTAGCACAGATACGCAGTATTTT,CSVEEGSGPSTDTQYF
-,TRBV5-5,TRBJ2-7,-,TGTGCCAGCAGCTCGGTACCCTTATCCGAGCAGTACTTC,CASSSVPLSEQYF
-,TRBV18,TRBJ2-7,-,TGTGCCAGCTCACCCCAACTAGATGGGTTCGAGCAGTACTTC,CASSPQLDGFEQYF
-,TRBV2,TRBJ1-2,-,TGTGCCAGCGGGAGGGCTAACTATGGCTACACCTTC,CASGRANYGYTF
-,TRBV6-5,TRBJ2-5,-,TGTGCCAGCAGTAATACACAGGGCGTTGCCCAGTACTTC,CASSNTQGVAQYF
few,TRBV7-3,TRBJ2-2,TRBD1,TGTGCCAGCAGACTGGACAGGGAAGCCGGGGAGCTGTTTTTT,CASRLDREAGELFF
-,TRBV7-6,TRBJ2-7,TRBD2,TGTGCCAGCAGCTCCAACCTACTAGCGGGGGCCGTACACGAGCAGTACTTC,CASSSNLLAGAVHEQYF